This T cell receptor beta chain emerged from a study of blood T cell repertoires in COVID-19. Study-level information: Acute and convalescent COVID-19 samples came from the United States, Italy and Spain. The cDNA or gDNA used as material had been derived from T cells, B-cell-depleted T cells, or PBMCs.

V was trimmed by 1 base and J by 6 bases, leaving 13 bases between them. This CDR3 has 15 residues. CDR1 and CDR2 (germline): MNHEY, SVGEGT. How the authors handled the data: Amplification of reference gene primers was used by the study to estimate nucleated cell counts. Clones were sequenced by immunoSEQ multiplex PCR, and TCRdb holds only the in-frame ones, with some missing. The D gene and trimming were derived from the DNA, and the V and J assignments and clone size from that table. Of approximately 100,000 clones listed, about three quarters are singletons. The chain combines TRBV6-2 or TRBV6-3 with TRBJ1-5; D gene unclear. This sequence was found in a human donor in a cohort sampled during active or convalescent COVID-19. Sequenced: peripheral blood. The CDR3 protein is CASSYYEGLGQPQHF. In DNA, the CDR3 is TGTGCCAGCAGTTACTACGAGGGCCTGGGTCAGCCCCAGCATTTT.